One sample yielded the 30 T cell receptor beta chains listed below, sequenced in a study of cytomegalovirus exposure and HLA in healthy donors. Primers for the PCR totalled 60 Vbeta and 13 Jbeta. Produced via immunoSEQ multiplex PCR; TCRdb's table is partial and in-frame only. The sample carries 100,000 to 150,000 clones, around 80% recorded once. Material for sequencing was PBMCs. These receptors were obtained from a woman between 40 and 55 years old in good health and CMV-seropositive.

This clone was observed once. This chain joins TRBV5-6 and TRBJ2-5; TRBD1 aligns across 12 bases. The DNA matches TRBJ2-7 better at its end, which makes the J call doubtful. Germline assignment: CDR1 SGHDT and CDR2 YYEEEE. The length of the CDR3 is 14 residues. CDR3: CASSFGTGGSEQYF. CDR3 sequence (DNA): TGTGCCAGCAGCTTCGGGACAGGGGGCTCCGAGCAGTACTTC.

This chain links TRBV23-1 with TRBJ1-5, with D possibly being TRBD1 (6 bases). TRBV23-1 is flagged as an ORF with uncertain function. The CDR3 is made up of 14 amino acids. V was clipped by 3 bases and J by 14 bases, with 20 bases between them. CDR3 sequence: CASSQAGTLRVKHF. The CDR3, as DNA: TGCGCCAGCAGTCAGGCCGGGACACTCAGAGTAAAGCATTTT.

The chain couples TRBV18 to TRBJ2-5, with 8 bases fitting TRBD1. With V trimmed by 2 bases and J by 1 base, 3 bases remained unmatched. The CDR3 length is 15 residues. Germline V CDR1 and CDR2: KGHSH, LQKENI. CDR3 in DNA: TGTGCCAGCTCACCAAACGGACAGGGCCAAGAGACCCAGTACTTC. Translation gives CASSPNGQGQETQYF.

This clone was counted between two and nine times. The rearrangement uses TRBV10-1 and TRBJ2-5, with D maybe TRBD1 (6 bases). The J call may be incorrect, as the DNA end agrees better with TRBJ2-7. Looked up from germline, CDR1 is WNHNN and CDR2 is SYGVQD (reference sequence). The CDR3 has 15 residues. CDR3 protein: CASSESPTGSYEQYF. Written as DNA, the CDR3 is TGCGCCAGCAGTGAGTCCCCGACAGGTTCCTACGAGCAGTACTTC.

For this clone: The same CDR3 arises from other DNA sequences in this sample as well. The rearrangement uses TRBV7-9 and TRBJ2-7, with 7 bases aligning to TRBD2. Germline-derived CDR1 and CDR2 are SEHNR and FQNEAQ (reference sequence). This CDR3 is 14 amino acids long. V shed 1 base and J 11 bases; nucleotides not matched to a gene: 11. CDR3 nucleotides: TGTGCCAGCAGCTTAGAGGGAGTTGCGGGAGATAAGTACTTC. Encoded protein: CASSLEGVAGDKYF.

The V gene is TRBV6-1, the J gene TRBJ2-7; 13 bases map to TRBD2. Trimming cost V 1 base and J 0 bases; bases outside gene matches: 0. The CDR3 contains 16 residues. Germline lookup yields CDR1 MNHNS and CDR2 SASEGT. The CDR3 sequence: CASSEGTSGSSYEQYF. The CDR3 bases are TGTGCCAGCAGTGAAGGGACTAGCGGGAGCTCCTACGAGCAGTACTTC.

The rearrangement links TRBV13 to TRBJ1-2; possibly TRBD1 for D (6 bases). Germline CDR1 PRHDT, CDR2 FYEKMQ (reference sequence). The CDR3 has 14 residues. V was shortened by 5 bases and J by 2 bases, with 12 bases between the two germline ends. DNA for the CDR3: TGTGCCAGCAGCCTCCGACAGGCCAACTATGGCTACACCTTC. It encodes CASSLRQANYGYTF.

The V call is TRBV7-9, the J call TRBJ2-3, with D perhaps matching TRBD1 (6 bases). The V gene's germline CDR1 is SEHNR and CDR2 FQNEAQ (reference sequence). This CDR3 region has 16 residues. V was cut by 0 bases and J by 3 bases, with 13 bases left in between. CDR3 residues: CASSLAQGWATDTQYF. CDR3 coding DNA: TGTGCCAGCAGCTTAGCACAGGGATGGGCGACAGATACGCAGTATTTT.

This clone turned up a few times. This chain links TRBV5-4 with TRBJ1-6, with a possible D match to TRBD1 (5 bases). V lost 1 base, J lost 5 bases, and 7 bases lay in between. The germline V gene encodes CDR1 SGHNT and CDR2 YYREEE (reference sequence). The CDR3 runs to 14 residues. Here the CDR3 reads CASSLMTDNSPLHF. The CDR3 bases are TGTGCCAGCAGCTTGATGACAGATAATTCACCCCTCCACTTT.

The V gene is TRBV9, the J gene TRBJ1-3, with D hard to call. This CDR3 comprises 16 residues. Trimming pared 2 bases from V and 0 bases from J, leaving 12 bases between. Germline V gene sequence: CDR1 SGDLS, CDR2 YYNGEE. The CDR3 sequence: CASSVGRLSSGNTIYF. The CDR3 nucleotides are TGTGCCAGCAGCGTTGGTCGGTTAAGCTCTGGAAACACCATATATTTT.

V usage is TRBV4-2 and J usage is TRBJ2-1; D possibly corresponds to TRBD2 (5 bases). The V end was cut by 0 bases, the J end by 0 bases, with 15 bases between. The CDR3 consists of 18 residues. Germline V CDR1 and CDR2: LGHNA, YNFKEQ. The CDR3 reads CASSQDPEGGPSYNEQFF. DNA of the CDR3: TGTGCCAGCAGCCAAGACCCCGAGGGCGGTCCCTCCTACAATGAGCAGTTCTTC.

The chain uses TRBV4-2 and TRBJ1-2; D is ambiguous. Trimming pared 0 bases from V and 4 bases from J, leaving 12 bases between. This CDR3 spans 15 amino acids. Germline V gene data show CDR1 as LGHNA and CDR2 as YNFKEQ. The CDR3, as DNA: TGTGCCAGCAGCCAAGATCGGGGAGTCCTCTATGGCTACACCTTC. It specifies CASSQDRGVLYGYTF.

V is TRBV4-1 and J is TRBJ1-2; 7 nucleotides match TRBD1. Trimming took 0 bases from V and 2 from J; bases not matched to a gene: 3. Germline lookup yields CDR1 MGHRA and CDR2 YSYEKL. The CDR3 totals 15 residues. As DNA, the CDR3 is TGCGCCAGCAGCCAAGAAGAGGGACAGAACTATGGCTACACCTTC. This codes for CASSQEEGQNYGYTF.

This chain joins TRBV19 and TRBJ1-1; possibly TRBD1 for D (6 bases). The germline gives CDR1 LNHDA, CDR2 SQIVND (reference sequence). Deletions cut 5 bases from V and 4 bases from J, with 14 bases between. This CDR3 spans 14 amino acids. This CDR3 reads CASSPQGRGTEAFF. Written as DNA, the CDR3 is TGTGCCAGTAGTCCACAGGGTCGCGGCACTGAAGCTTTCTTT. Full variable domain (rest looked up from reference TRBV19 and TRBJ1-1): DGGITQSPKYLFRKEGQNVTLSCEQNLNHDAMYWYRQDPGQGLRLIYYSQIVNDFQKGDIAEGYSVSREKKESFPLTVTSAQKNPTAFYLCASSPQGRGTEAFFGQGTRLTVV.

This clone occurred once. The rearrangement joins TRBV18 to TRBJ1-6, with 8 bases identical to TRBD1. J gave up 8 bases and V 0 bases, and 3 bases lay outside the gene matches. The CDR3 contains 15 residues. CDR1 and CDR2 from the germline V gene are KGHSH and LQKENI. The CDR3 loop reads CASSPPTGEDSPLHF. DNA for the CDR3: TGTGCCAGCTCACCACCGACAGGGGAGGATTCACCCCTCCACTTT.

The chain links TRBV7-3 to TRBJ1-5; tentative D call: TRBD1 (6 bases). This CDR3 region has 13 residues. Germline V CDR1 and CDR2: SGHTA, FQGTGA. V dropped 2 bases and J dropped 4 bases, with 6 bases sitting between them. This CDR3 is CASSLQGNQPQHF. For the CDR3, the DNA is TGTGCCAGCAGCTTACAGGGGAATCAGCCCCAGCATTTT.

The gene calls are TRBV5-8 and TRBJ2-5; weak D call: TRBD2 (5 bases). The CDR3 loop spans 14 amino acids. Deletions cut 0 bases from V and 7 bases from J, with 13 bases between. Germline-derived CDR1 and CDR2 are SGHTS and YDEGEE. DNA of the CDR3: TGTGCCAGCAGCTTGGGTCTAAGTGGGAGGACCCAGTACTTC. Its protein is CASSLGLSGRTQYF.

The rearrangement links TRBV19 to TRBJ1-1, with a weak D call TRBD1 (5 bases). The V gene lost 6 bases and the J gene lost 1 base, with 12 bases spanning the gap. The CDR3 runs to 14 residues. Germline CDR1 and CDR2: LNHDA and SQIVND (reference sequence). DNA of the CDR3: TGTGCCAGTAGGCGCCCCCAGGGGAACACTGAAGCTTTCTTT. It translates to CASRRPQGNTEAFF.

In DNA, the CDR3 is TGTGCCAGCAGGGCTGGACTAGGGCCCTACAATGAGCAGTTCTTC. It yields the protein CASRAGLGPYNEQFF. The chain joins TRBV27 to TRBJ2-1; TRBD2 agrees at 7 bases. Looked up from germline, CDR1 is MNHEY and CDR2 is SMNVEV (reference sequence). The CDR3 sequence is 15 residues long. Trimming took 6 bases from V and 2 from J; bases not matched to a gene: 7.

Here the CDR3 reads CASRFDSYNEQFF. The CDR3 DNA reads as TGTGCCAGCAGATTCGACAGTTACAATGAGCAGTTCTTC. The rearrangement uses TRBV11-2 and TRBJ2-1, with TRBD1 as a possible D gene (5 bases). The V and J ends lost 6 bases and 4 bases respectively, with 10 bases between them. The CDR3 is 13 amino acids. The germline V gene encodes CDR1 SGHAT and CDR2 FQNNGV.

The DNA for the CDR3 is TGTGCCAGCAGCACCGGACTAGCGGGTGGGGTTGAGCAGTTCTTC. Its translation is CASSTGLAGGVEQFF. The chain recombines TRBV7-2 with TRBJ2-1; 11 bases are a match to TRBD2. Losses at the gene ends were 5 bases for V and 9 bases for J; bases not matched to a gene: 9. The CDR3 covers 15 residues. The V gene's germline CDR1 is SGHTA and CDR2 FQGNSA.

The chain combines TRBV2 with TRBJ2-1, with a possible D match to TRBD1 (6 bases). The CDR3 extends over 13 amino acids. Trimming took 8 bases from V and 4 from J, leaving 12 bases between them. The germline gives CDR1 SNHLY, CDR2 FYNNEI. The CDR3, as DNA: TGTGCCAGCGGGGGACAATTGTACAATGAGCAGTTCTTC. It encodes CASGGQLYNEQFF.

V gene TRBV7-9 combines with J gene TRBJ2-2; perhaps TRBD1 as D (6 bases). V lost 6 bases and J lost 8, with 13 bases in between. This CDR3 is built from 13 residues. Germline V gene sequence: CDR1 SEHNR, CDR2 FQNEAQ (reference sequence). The CDR3: CASRPNRAGELFF. CDR3 nucleotide sequence: TGTGCCAGCAGACCGAACAGGGCTGGGGAGCTGTTTTTT. The full variable domain, rest sourced from reference TRBV7-9 and TRBJ2-2, is DTGVSQNPRHKITKRGQNVTFRCDPISEHNRLYWYRQTLGQGPEFLTYFQNEAQLEKSRLLSDRFSAERPKGSFSTLEIQRTEQGDSAMYLCASRPNRAGELFFGEGSRLTVL.

This sequence joins TRBV11-2 and TRBJ2-2; 7 nucleotides agree with TRBD1. The V gene's germline CDR1 is SGHAT and CDR2 FQNNGV. V gave up 1 base and J gave up 5 bases; unmatched junction bases: 7. This CDR3 has 16 residues. CDR3 in amino acids: CASSLGGQTVTGELFF. The CDR3 DNA reads as TGTGCCAGCAGCTTAGGGGGACAGACGGTTACCGGGGAGCTGTTTTTT. Looking up the rest from reference TRBV11-2 and TRBJ2-2 gives the full variable domain: EAGVAQSPRYKIIEKRQSVAFWCNPISGHATLYWYQQILGQGPKLLIQFQNNGVVDDSQLPKDRFSAERLKGVDSTLKIQPAKLEDSAVYLCASSLGGQTVTGELFFGEGSRLTVL.

This clone was detected only a few times. The chain links TRBV10-3 to TRBJ1-4; 9 nucleotides agree with TRBD1. This CDR3 comprises 15 residues. With 3 bases clipped from V and 7 bases from J, the junction kept 6 bases outside the gene matches. CDR1 is ENHRY and CDR2 is SYGVKD in the germline V gene. CDR3 loop: CAISDSQGAGEKLFF. As DNA, the CDR3 is TGTGCCATCAGTGATTCACAGGGGGCGGGTGAAAAACTGTTTTTT.

The rearrangement uses TRBV7-9 and TRBJ1-2; 9 bases line up with TRBD1. V shed 4 bases, J shed 3 bases, and the junction held 9 bases outside the gene matches. CDR1 and CDR2 (germline): SEHNR, FQNEAQ (reference sequence). CDR3 length: 16 residues. The CDR3, as DNA: TGTGCCAGCAGCTCACCGCCGGGACAGGGTGACTATGGCTACACCTTC. It codes for CASSSPPGQGDYGYTF.

This chain joins TRBV5-1 and TRBJ2-1; 8 nucleotides align to TRBD2. The CDR3 is 14 amino acids. Germline CDR1 reads SGHRS; CDR2 reads YFSETQ. Germline trimming cut 0 bases from V and 4 bases from J; bases unmatched to any gene: 0. CDR3 protein: CASSLGLAYNEQFF. In DNA, the CDR3 is TGCGCCAGCAGCTTGGGACTAGCGTACAATGAGCAGTTCTTC. The full variable domain, in which reference TRBV5-1 and TRBJ2-1 provide the parts outside the CDR3, is KAGVTQTPRYLIKTRGQQVTLSCSPISGHRSVSWYQQTPGQGLQFLFEYFSETQRNKGNFPGRFSGRQFSNSRSEMNVSTLELGDSALYLCASSLGLAYNEQFFGPGTRLTVL.

This sequence joins TRBV7-2 and TRBJ2-7, with D possibly TRBD2 on 5 matching bases. The CDR3 sequence is 12 residues long. The germline V and J ends were trimmed by 4 bases and 4 bases, with 8 bases remaining between them. The germline V gene encodes CDR1 SGHTA and CDR2 FQGNSA. The CDR3 here is CASSSGIYEQYF. The CDR3 DNA follows: TGTGCCAGCAGCTCCGGGATTTACGAGCAGTACTTC.

The chain has TRBV5-1 and TRBJ2-5, with 9 bases fitting TRBD2. The CDR3 extends over 13 amino acids. CDR1 and CDR2 (germline): SGHRS, YFSETQ. V dropped 6 bases and J dropped 2; count of bases not matched to a gene: 2. This CDR3 reads CASTLAGQETQYF. Written as DNA, the CDR3 is TGCGCCAGCACCCTAGCGGGGCAAGAGACCCAGTACTTC.

J is TRBJ1-2 and V is TRBV27; no definite D call. Trimming stripped 5 bases from V and 6 bases from J, with 7 bases between. Germline V gene lookup returns CDR1 MNHEY and CDR2 SMNVEV (reference sequence). This CDR3 has 11 amino acids. In nucleotides, the CDR3 is TGTGCCAGCAGTCGTGGAGATGGCTACACCTTC. Amino acid sequence: CASSRGDGYTF.